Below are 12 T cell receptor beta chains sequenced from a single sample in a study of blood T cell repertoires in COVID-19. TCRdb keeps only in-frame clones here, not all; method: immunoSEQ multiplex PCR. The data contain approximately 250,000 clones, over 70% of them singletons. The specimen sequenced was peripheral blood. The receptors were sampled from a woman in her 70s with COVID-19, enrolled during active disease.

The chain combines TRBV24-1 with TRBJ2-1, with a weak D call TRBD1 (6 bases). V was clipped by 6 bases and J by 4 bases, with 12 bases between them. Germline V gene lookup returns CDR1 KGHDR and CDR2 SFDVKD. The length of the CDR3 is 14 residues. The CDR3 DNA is TGTGCCACCAGTCAGGGGAAGCCTTACAATGAGCAGTTCTTC. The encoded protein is CATSQGKPYNEQFF.

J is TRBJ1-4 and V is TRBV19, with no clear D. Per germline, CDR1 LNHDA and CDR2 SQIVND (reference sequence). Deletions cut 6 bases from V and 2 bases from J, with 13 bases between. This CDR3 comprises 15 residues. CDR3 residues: CASREATSTNEKLFF. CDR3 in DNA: TGTGCCAGTAGGGAGGCGACCTCGACTAATGAAAAACTGTTTTTT.

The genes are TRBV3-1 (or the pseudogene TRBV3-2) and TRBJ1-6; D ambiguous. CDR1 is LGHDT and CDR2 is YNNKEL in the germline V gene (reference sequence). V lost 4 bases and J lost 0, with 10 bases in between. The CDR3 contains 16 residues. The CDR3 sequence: CASSPRGSSYNSPLHF. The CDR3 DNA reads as TGTGCCAGCAGCCCCCGAGGGAGCTCCTATAATTCACCCCTCCACTTT.

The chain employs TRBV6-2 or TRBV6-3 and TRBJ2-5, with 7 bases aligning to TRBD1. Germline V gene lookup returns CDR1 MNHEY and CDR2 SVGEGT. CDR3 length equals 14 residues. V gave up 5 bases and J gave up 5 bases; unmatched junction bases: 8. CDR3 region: CASSQRQGSETQYF. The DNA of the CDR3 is TGTGCCAGCAGTCAGCGACAGGGATCGGAGACCCAGTACTTC.

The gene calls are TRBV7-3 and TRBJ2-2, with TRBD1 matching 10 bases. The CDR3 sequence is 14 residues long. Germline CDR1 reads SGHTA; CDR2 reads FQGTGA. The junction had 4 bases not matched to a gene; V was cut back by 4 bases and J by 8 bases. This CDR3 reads CASSSDRGQGELFF. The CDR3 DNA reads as TGTGCCAGCAGCTCTGACAGGGGGCAAGGGGAGCTGTTTTTT.

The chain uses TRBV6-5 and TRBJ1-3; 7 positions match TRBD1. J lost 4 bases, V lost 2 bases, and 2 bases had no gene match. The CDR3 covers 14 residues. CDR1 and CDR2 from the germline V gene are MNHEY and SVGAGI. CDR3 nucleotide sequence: TGTGCCAGCAGTTACGGGACAGAGGGAAACACCATATATTTT. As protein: CASSYGTEGNTIYF.

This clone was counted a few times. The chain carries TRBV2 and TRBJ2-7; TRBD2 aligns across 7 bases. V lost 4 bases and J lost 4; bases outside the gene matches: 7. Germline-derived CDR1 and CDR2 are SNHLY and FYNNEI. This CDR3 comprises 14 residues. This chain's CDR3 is CASSVEGGPYEQYF. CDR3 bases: TGTGCCAGCAGTGTTGAGGGAGGGCCTTACGAGCAGTACTTC.

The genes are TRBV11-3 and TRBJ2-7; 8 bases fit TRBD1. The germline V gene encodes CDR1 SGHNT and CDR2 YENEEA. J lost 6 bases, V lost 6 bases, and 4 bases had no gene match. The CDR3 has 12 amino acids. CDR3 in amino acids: CASSSTGGEQYF. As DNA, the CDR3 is TGTGCCAGCAGTTCAACAGGGGGCGAGCAGTACTTC.

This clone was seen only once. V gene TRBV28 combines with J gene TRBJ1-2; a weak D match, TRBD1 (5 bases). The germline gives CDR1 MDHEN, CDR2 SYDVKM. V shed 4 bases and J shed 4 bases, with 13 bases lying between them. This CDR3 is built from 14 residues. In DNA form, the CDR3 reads TGTGCCAGCAGTTCTAACCCGACAGTCTATGGCTACACCTTC. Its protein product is CASSSNPTVYGYTF.

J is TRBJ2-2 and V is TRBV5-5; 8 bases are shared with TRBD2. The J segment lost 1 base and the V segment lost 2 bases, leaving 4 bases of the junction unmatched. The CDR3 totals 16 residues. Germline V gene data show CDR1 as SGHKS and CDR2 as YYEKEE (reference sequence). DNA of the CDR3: TGTGCCAGCAGCTTTGGCCTAGCGGGGAACACCGGGGAGCTGTTTTTT. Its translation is CASSFGLAGNTGELFF. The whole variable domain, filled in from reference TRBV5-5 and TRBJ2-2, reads DAGVTQSPTHLIKTRGQQVTLRCSPISGHKSVSWYQQVLGQGPQFIFQYYEKEERGRGNFPDRFSARQFPNYSSELNVNALLLGDSALYLCASSFGLAGNTGELFFGEGSRLTVL.

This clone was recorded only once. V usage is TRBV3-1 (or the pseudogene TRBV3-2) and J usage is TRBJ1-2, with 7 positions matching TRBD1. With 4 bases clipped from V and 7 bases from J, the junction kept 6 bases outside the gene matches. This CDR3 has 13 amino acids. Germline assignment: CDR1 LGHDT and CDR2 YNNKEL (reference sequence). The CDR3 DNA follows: TGTGCCAGCAGCCCCCCAGGGGGGTTTGGCTACACCTTC. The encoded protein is CASSPPGGFGYTF.

CDR3 in amino acids: CASSSYRGTNEKLFF. As DNA, the CDR3 is TGTGCCAGCAGCTCGTACAGGGGCACTAATGAAAAACTGTTTTTT. The chain combines TRBV7-2 with TRBJ1-4; 7 nucleotides match TRBD1. Trimming took 4 bases from V and 2 from J; bases not matched to a gene: 4. CDR3 length: 15 amino acids. Per the germline V gene, CDR1 is SGHTA and CDR2 is FQGNSA.